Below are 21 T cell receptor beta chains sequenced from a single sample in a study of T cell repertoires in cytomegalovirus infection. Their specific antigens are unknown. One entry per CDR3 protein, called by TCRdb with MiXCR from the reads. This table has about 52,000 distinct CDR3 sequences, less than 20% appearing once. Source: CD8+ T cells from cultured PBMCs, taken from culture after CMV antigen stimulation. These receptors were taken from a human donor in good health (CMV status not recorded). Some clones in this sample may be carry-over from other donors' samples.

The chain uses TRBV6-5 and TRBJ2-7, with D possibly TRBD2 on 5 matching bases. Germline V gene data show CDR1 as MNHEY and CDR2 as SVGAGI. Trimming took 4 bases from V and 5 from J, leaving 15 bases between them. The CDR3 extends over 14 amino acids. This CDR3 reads CASSSVPGSHEQYF. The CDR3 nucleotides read TGTGCCAGCAGTTCGGTACCGGGGTCCCACGAGCAGTACTTC.

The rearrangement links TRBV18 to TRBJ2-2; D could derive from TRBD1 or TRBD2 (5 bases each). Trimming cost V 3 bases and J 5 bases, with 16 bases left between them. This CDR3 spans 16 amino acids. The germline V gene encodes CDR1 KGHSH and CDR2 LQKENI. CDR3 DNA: TGTGCCAGCTCACCCCCGGGACGGCGGAATACCGGGGAGCTGTTTTTT. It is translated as CASSPPGRRNTGELFF. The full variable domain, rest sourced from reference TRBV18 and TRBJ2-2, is NAGVMQNPRHLVRRRGQEARLRCSPMKGHSHVYWYRQLPEEGLKFMVYLQKENIIDESGMPKERFSAEFPKEGPSILRIQQVVRGDSAAYFCASSPPGRRNTGELFFGEGSRLTVL.

The CDR3 coding sequence is TGTGCCAGCAGCGGAAGAAGCGGAAGCTCCTACAATGAGCAGTTCTTC. This gives the protein CASSGRSGSSYNEQFF. The chain uses TRBV7-9 and TRBJ2-1; tentatively, D is TRBD2 (5 bases). V lost 5 bases to trimming and J lost 0 bases, with 14 bases between them. The CDR3 consists of 16 residues. The germline V gene has CDR1 SEHNR and CDR2 FQNEAQ (reference sequence).

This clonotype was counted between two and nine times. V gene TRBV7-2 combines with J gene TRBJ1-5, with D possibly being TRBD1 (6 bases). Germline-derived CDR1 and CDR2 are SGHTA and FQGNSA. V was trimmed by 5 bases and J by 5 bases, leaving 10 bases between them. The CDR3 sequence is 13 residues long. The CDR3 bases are TGTGCCAGCAGCAGCTGGACAGATCAGCCCCAGCATTTT. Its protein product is CASSSWTDQPQHF. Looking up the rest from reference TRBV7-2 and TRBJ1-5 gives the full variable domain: GAGVSQSPSNKVTEKGKDVELRCDPISGHTALYWYRQSLGQGLEFLIYFQGNSAPDKSGLPSDRFSAERTGGSVSTLTIQRTQQEDSAVYLCASSSWTDQPQHFGDGTRLSIL.

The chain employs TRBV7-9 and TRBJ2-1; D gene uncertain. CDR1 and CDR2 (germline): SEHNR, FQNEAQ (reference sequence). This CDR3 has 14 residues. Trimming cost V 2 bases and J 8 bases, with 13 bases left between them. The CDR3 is CASSLYARYDEQFF. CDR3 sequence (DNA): TGTGCCAGCAGCTTATACGCGCGGTACGATGAGCAGTTCTTC.

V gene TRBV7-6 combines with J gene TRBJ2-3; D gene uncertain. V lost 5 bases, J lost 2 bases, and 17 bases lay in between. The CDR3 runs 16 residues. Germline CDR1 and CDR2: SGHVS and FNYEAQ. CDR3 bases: TGTGCCAGCAGCCCTGACCTAGGAATGGACACAGATACGCAGTATTTT. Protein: CASSPDLGMDTDTQYF.

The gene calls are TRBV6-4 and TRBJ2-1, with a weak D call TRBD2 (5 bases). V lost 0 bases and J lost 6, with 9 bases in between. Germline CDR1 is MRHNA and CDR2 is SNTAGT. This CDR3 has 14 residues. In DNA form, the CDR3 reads TGTGCCAGCAGTGACTCTGGACTGCCCAATGAGCAGTTCTTC. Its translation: CASSDSGLPNEQFF.

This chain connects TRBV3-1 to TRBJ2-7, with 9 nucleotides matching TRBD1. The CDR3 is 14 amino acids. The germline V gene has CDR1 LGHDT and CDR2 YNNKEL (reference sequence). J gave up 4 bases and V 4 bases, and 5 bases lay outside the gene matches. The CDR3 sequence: CASSPRDRAYEQYF. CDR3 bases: TGTGCCAGCAGCCCCCGGGACAGGGCTTACGAGCAGTACTTC.

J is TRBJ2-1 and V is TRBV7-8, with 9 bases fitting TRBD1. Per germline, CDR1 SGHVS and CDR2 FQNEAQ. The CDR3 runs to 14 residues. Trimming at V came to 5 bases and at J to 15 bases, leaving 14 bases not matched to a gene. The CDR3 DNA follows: TGTGCCAGCAGCGAGCGACCGGGACAGGGTCCGGGGTTCTTC. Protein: CASSERPGQGPGFF.

CDR3: CASSSTGGFYNEQFF. The CDR3 DNA is TGTGCCAGCAGCTCGACAGGGGGTTTTTACAATGAGCAGTTCTTC. V is TRBV7-3 and J is TRBJ2-1; 9 bases line up with TRBD1. This CDR3 is 15 amino acids long. Trimming removed 4 bases from V and 4 bases from J; junction bases left unmatched: 5. Germline V gene data show CDR1 as SGHTA and CDR2 as FQGTGA.

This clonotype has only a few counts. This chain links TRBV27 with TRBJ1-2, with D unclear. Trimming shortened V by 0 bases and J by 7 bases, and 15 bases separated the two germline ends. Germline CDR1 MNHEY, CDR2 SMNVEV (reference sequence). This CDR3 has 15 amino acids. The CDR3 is CASSLSSRSASGYTF. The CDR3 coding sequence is TGTGCCAGCAGTTTATCTAGTCGATCGGCAAGTGGCTACACCTTC.

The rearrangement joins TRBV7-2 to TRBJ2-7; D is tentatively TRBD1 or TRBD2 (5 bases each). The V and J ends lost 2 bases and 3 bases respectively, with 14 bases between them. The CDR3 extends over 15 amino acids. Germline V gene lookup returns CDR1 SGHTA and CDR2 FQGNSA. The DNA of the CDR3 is TGTGCCAGCAGCTTAATCCAGGGACCAAACTACGAGCAGTACTTC. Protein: CASSLIQGPNYEQYF.

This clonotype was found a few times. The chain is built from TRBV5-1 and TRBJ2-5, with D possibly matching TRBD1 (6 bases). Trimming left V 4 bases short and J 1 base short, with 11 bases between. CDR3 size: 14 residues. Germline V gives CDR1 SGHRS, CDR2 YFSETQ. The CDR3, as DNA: TGCGCCAGCAGCCGCGGACAGAGCCAAGAGACCCAGTACTTC. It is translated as CASSRGQSQETQYF.

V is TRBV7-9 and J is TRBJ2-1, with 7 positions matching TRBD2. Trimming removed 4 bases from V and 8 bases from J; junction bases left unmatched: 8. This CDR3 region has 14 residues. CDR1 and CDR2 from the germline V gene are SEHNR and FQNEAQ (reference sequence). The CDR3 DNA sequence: TGTGCCAGCAGCTCTGAGGGAGGGGAGGATGAGCAGTTCTTC. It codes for CASSSEGGEDEQFF.

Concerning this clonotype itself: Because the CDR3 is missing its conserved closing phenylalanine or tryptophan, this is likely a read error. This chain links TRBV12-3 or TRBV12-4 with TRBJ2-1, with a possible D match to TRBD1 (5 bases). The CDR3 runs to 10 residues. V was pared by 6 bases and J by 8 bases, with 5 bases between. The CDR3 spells CASSRDEQFL. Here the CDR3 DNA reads TGTGCCAGCAGCAGGGATGAGCAGTTCTTA.

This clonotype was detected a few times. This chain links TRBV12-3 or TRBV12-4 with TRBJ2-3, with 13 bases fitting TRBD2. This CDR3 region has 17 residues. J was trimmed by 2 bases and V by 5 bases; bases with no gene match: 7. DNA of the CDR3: TGTGCCAGCAGTGGACTAGCGGGGGTCACCTCCACAGATACGCAGTATTTT. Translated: CASSGLAGVTSTDTQYF.

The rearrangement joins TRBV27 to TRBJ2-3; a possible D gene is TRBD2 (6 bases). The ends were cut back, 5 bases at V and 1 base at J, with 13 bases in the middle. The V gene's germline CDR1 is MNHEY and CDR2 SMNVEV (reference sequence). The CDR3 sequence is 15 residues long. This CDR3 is CASSPTASGTDTQYF. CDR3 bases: TGTGCCAGCAGTCCCACCGCTAGCGGCACAGATACGCAGTATTTT.

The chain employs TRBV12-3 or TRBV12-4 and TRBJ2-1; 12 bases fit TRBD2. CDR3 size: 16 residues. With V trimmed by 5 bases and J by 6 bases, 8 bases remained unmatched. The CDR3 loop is CASSPRLAGAINEQFF. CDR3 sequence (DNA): TGTGCCAGCAGTCCGCGACTAGCGGGGGCCATCAATGAGCAGTTCTTC.

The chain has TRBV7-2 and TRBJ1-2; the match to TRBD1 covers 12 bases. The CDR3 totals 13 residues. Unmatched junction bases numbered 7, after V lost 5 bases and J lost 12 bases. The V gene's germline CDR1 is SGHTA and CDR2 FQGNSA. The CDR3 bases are TGTGCCAGCAGCCGTCCCGGGACAGGGGGCAACACCTTC. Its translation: CASSRPGTGGNTF.

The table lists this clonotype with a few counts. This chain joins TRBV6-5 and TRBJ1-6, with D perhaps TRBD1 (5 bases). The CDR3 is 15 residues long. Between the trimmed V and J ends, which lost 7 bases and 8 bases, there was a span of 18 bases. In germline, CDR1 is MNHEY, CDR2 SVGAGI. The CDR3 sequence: CASKQFRALDSPLHF. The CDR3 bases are TGTGCCAGCAAACAATTCAGGGCTTTGGATTCACCCCTCCACTTT.

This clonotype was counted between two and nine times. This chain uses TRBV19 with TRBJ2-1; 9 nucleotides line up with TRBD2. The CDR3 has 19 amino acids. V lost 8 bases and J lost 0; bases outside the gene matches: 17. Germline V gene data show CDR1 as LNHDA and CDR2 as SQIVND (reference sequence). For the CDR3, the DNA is TGTGCCAGTTCTGGGGAGACTAGCGGTTCTGTCAGCTCCTACAATGAGCAGTTCTTC. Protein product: CASSGETSGSVSSYNEQFF. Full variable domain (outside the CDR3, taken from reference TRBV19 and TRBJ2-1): DGGITQSPKYLFRKEGQNVTLSCEQNLNHDAMYWYRQDPGQGLRLIYYSQIVNDFQKGDIAEGYSVSREKKESFPLTVTSAQKNPTAFYLCASSGETSGSVSSYNEQFFGPGTRLTVL.